The following is a T cell receptor beta chain sequence with its context. Its antigen is not identified. The CDR3 extends over 14 amino acids. V was pared by 7 bases and J by 6 bases, with 9 bases of the junction left unmatched. This record comes from a study of response to subunit inactivated influenza vaccine. One entry per CDR3 protein, called by TCRdb with MiXCR from the RT-PCR reads. The sample includes 550,000 to 600,000 distinct CDR3 sequences, roughly 12% of them seen just once. Findings of the study overall: A suggestion made by the authors is that each seasonal influenza vaccination recruits few new T cells.

The material sequenced was PBMCs from blood, taken on the day of vaccination. V gene TRBV12-3 or TRBV12-4 combines with J gene TRBJ2-1; 7 bases are shared with TRBD2. This sequence was found in a man in his forties or fifties who received an inactivated influenza vaccine. The CDR3 region has the DNA TGTGCCAGCACCACCTGGGGGGGAGGCAATGAGCAGTTCTTC. The encoded protein is CASTTWGGGNEQFF.